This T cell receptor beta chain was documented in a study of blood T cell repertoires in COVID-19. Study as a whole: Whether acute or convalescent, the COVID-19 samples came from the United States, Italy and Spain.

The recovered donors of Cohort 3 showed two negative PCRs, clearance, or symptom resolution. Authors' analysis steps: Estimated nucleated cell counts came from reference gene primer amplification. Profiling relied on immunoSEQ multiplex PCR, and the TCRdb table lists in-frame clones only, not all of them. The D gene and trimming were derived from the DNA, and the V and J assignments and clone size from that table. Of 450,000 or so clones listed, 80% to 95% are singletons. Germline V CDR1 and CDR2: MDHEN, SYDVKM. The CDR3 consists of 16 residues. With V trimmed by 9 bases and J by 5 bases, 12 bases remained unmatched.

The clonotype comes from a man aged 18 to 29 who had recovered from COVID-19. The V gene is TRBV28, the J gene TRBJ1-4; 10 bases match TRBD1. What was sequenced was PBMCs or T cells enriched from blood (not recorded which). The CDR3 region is CASSDGTGAMNEKLFF. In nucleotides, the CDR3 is TGTGCCAGTTCGGACGGGACAGGGGCAATGAATGAAAAACTGTTTTTT.